The T cell receptor beta chain under discussion was sequenced for a study of cytomegalovirus exposure and HLA in healthy donors. Germline V gives CDR1 SGHRS, CDR2 YFSETQ. The CDR3 length is 15 residues. V shed 4 bases, J shed 6 bases, and the junction held 10 bases outside the gene matches. PCR employed 60 Vbeta and 13 Jbeta primers. Repertoires were generated with immunoSEQ multiplex PCR, while TCRdb's copy carries only in-frame clones and drops some. The table includes about 190,000 clones, almost 80% detected once. This TCR came from a woman aged 18 to 35 in good health and CMV-seronegative. Sequenced input: PBMCs. The chain is built from TRBV5-1 and TRBJ2-7; 10 bases agree with TRBD1. The CDR3 region is CASSASGTGALEQYF. For the CDR3, the DNA is TGCGCCAGCAGCGCGTCCGGGACAGGGGCCCTCGAGCAGTACTTC.